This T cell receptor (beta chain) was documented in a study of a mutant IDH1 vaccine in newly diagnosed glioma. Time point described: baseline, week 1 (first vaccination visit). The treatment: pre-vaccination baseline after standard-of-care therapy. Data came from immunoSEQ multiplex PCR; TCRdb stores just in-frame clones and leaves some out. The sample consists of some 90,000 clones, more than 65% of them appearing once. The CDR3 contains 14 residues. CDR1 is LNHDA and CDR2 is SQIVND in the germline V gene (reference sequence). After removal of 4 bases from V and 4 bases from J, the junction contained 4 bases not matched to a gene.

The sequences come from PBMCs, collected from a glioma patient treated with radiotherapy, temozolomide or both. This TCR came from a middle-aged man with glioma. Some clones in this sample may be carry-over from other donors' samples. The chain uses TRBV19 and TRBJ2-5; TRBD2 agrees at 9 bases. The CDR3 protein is CASSNPSGAETQYF. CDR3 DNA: TGTGCCAGTAGTAACCCTAGCGGGGCAGAGACCCAGTACTTC.